Described below is a single TCR beta chain sequence and its context. No antigen is known for it. This record belongs to a study of OX40 agonist ivuxolimab in advanced cancers. At the level of the study: Patient treatment consisted of intravenous ivuxolimab administration every 2 weeks at 0.01 to 10 mg/kg. Under the entry rules, prior anti-PD-1, anti-PD-L1 or anti-CTLA-4 therapy was allowed, and about 38% had some.

General study points: On average, CD8+ T cells showed a greater number of expanded clones than CD4+.

The germline V gene has CDR1 SGHAT and CDR2 FQNNGV. The CDR3 totals 17 residues. V lost 1 base and J 2 bases, leaving 15 bases between the germline ends. Repertoires were generated with immunoSEQ multiplex PCR, while TCRdb's copy carries only in-frame clones and drops some. The repertoire holds tens of thousands of clones, with 75% to 95% as singletons. The source is an adult with an advanced solid tumor such as melanoma, head and neck, liver or kidney cancer. The chain couples TRBV11-2 to TRBJ2-1; D may match TRBD1 or TRBD2 (6 bases each). Sequencing was performed on CD4+ or CD8+ T cells sorted from blood, taken in a trial of the OX40 agonist ivuxolimab. As DNA, the CDR3 is TGTGCCAGCAGCTTAGGGGACTGGGGGCTCACCTACAATGAGCAGTTCTTC. It codes for CASSLGDWGLTYNEQFF.